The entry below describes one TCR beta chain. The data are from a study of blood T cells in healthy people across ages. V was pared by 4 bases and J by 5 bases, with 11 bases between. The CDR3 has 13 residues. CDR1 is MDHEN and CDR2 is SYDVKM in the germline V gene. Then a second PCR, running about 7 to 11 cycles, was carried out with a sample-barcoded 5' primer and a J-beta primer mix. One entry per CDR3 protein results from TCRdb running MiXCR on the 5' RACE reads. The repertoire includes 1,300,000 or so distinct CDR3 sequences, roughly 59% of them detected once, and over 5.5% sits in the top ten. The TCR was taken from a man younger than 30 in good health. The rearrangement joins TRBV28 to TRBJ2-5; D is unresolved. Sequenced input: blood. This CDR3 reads CASSSVGRETQYF. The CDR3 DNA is TGTGCCAGCAGTTCAGTCGGCAGGGAGACCCAGTACTTC.